The 2 T cell receptor beta chains in this list originate from one sample, sequenced in a study of shared clonotypes between healthy human individuals. TCRdb's table, derived via immunoSEQ multiplex PCR, lists solely in-frame clones and lacks some. The sample holds over 850,000 clones, around three quarters seen once. Material for sequencing was memory CD4+ T cells from PBMCs. Stated subset: CD45RA-negative fraction. These receptors originate from a man between 18 and 35 years old in good health. Some clones in this sample may be carry-over from other donors' samples.

V and J are TRBV18 and TRBJ1-3, with D unresolved. Germline CDR1 KGHSH, CDR2 LQKENI. Trimming took 6 bases from V and 1 from J, leaving 7 bases between them. The CDR3 sequence is 13 residues long. CDR3 region: CASSSLSGNTIYF. In nucleotides, the CDR3 is TGTGCCAGCTCCTCCTTATCTGGAAACACCATATATTTT.

This clone appeared once. This rearrangement joins TRBV21-1 to TRBJ2-3; the table assigns TRBD2, which was not confirmed against the DNA. TRBV21-1 is listed as a pseudogene. The CDR3 totals 16 residues. The DNA for the CDR3 is TGTGCCAGCAAGCCAAGTAGCGGGAGGGCCGAAGATACGCAGTATTTT. It specifies CASKPSSGRAEDTQYF.